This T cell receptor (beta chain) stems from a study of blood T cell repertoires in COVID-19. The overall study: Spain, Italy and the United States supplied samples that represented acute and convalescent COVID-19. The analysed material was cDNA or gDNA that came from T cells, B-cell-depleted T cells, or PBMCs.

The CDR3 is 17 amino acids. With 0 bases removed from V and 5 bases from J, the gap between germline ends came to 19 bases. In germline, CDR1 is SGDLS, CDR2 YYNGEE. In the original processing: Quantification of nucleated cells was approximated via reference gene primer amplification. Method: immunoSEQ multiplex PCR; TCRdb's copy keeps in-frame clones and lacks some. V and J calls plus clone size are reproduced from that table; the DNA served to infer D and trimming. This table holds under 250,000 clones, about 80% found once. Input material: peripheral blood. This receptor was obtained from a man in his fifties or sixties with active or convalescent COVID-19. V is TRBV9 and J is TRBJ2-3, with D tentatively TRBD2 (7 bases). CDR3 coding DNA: TGTGCCAGCAGCGTAGACCCAGGCGGGGGCCCCCAAGATACGCAGTATTTT. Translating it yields CASSVDPGGGPQDTQYF.